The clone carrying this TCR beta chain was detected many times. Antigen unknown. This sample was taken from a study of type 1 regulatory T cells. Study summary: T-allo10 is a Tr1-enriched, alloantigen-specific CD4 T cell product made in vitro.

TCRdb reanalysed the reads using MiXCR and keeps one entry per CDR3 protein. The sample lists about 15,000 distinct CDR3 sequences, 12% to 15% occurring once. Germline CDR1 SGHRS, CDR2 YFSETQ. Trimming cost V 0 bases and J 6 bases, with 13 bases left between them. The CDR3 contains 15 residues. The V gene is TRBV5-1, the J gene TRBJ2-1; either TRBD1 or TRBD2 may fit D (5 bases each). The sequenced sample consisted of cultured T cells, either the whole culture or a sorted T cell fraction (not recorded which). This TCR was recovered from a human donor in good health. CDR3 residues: CASSLAGTSVNEQFF. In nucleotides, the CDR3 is TGCGCCAGCAGCTTGGCCGGGACGAGCGTCAATGAGCAGTTCTTC.